A selection of T cell receptor beta chains follows, all from one sample in a study of blood T cell repertoires in COVID-19. Repertoires were generated with immunoSEQ multiplex PCR, while TCRdb's copy carries only in-frame clones and drops some. The sample holds a few hundred thousand clones, approximately 85% seen once. The sample was peripheral blood. Source of these receptors: a woman between 50 and 59 years old with acute or convalescent COVID-19. Both conserved end residues are trimmed from each CDR3.

j_gene	v_gene	CDR3aa
TRBJ2-7	TRBV19	ASSIGLANYEQY
TRBJ1-2	TRBV12-2	ASRHSATGPGYT
TRBJ2-5	TRBV7-7	ASSLGGEETQY
TRBJ1-5	TRBV19	ASSISHPSSNQPQH
TRBJ2-7	TRBV4-3	ASSHPRAGGPPYEQY
TRBJ1-3	TRBV5-1	ASSLEGPGDGNTIY
TRBJ2-5	TRBV6-5	ASSRDRLTQETQY
TRBJ2-3	TRBV24-1	ATRDIETDTQY
TRBJ2-7	TRBV3-1/TRBV3-2	ASSLRDRVHEQY
TRBJ2-1	TRBV11-3	ASGGGSYNEQF
TRBJ2-3	TRBV4-3	ASSQESFTSGGTDTQY
TRBJ2-5	TRBV24-1	ATSGNQGALKTQY
TRBJ2-3	TRBV9	ASSVVGGTDTQY
TRBJ2-5	TRBV15	ATSRDGWDREETQY
TRBJ2-7	TRBV28	ASSSPRASGFTYEQY